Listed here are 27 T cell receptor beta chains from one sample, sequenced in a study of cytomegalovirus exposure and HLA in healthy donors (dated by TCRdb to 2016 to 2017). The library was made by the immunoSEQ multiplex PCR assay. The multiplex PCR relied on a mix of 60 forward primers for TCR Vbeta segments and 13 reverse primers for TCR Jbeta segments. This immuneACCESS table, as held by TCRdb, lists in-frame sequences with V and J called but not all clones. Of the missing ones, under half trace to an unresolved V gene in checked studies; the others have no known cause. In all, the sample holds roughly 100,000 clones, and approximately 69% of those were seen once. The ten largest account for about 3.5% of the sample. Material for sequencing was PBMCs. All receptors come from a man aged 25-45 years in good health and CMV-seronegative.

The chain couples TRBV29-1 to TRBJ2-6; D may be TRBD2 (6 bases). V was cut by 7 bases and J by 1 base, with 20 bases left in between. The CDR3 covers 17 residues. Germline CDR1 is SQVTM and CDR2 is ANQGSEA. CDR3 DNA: TGCAGCGCCTATTCCGGGACTTCCAAGTCTGGGGCCAACGTCCTGACTTTC. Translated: CSAYSGTSKSGANVLTF.

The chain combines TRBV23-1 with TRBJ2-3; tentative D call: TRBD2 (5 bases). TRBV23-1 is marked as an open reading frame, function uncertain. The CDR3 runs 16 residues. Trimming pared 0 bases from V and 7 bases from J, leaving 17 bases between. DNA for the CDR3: TGCGCCAGCAGTCAATCGCGGGCCCCCCTGGGATATACGCAGTATTTT. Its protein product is CASSQSRAPLGYTQYF.

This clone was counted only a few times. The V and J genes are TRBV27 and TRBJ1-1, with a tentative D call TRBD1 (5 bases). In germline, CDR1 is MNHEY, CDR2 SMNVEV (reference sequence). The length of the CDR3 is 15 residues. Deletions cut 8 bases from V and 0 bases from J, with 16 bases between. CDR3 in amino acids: CASRGGDSMNTEAFF. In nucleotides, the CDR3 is TGTGCCAGCCGGGGAGGGGACTCCATGAACACTGAAGCTTTCTTT.

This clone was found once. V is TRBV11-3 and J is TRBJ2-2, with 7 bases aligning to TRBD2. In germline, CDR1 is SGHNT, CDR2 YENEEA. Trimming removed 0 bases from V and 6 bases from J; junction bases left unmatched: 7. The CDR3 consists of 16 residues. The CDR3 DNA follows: TGTGCCAGCAGCTTAGAAGGCGGGAGCGTCGCCGGGGAGCTGTTTTTT. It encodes CASSLEGGSVAGELFF.

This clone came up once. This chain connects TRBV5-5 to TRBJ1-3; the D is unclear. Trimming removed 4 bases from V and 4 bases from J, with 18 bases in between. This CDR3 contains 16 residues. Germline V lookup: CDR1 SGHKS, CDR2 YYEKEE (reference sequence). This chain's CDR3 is CASSIQAGNPGNTIYF. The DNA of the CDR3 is TGTGCCAGCAGCATCCAGGCGGGGAACCCCGGAAACACCATATATTTT.

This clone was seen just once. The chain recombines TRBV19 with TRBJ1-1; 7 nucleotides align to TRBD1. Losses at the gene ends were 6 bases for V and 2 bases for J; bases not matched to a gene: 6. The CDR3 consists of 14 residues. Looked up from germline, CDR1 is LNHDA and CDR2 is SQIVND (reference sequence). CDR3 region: CASRVGDRNTEAFF. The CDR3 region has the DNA TGTGCCAGTAGAGTAGGGGACAGAAACACTGAAGCTTTCTTT.

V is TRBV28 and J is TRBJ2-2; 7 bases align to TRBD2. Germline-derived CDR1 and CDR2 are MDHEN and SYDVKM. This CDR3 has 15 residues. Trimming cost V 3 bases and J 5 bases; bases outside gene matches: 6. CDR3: CASSFAGVQTGELFF. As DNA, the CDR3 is TGTGCCAGCAGTTTCGCGGGAGTTCAGACCGGGGAGCTGTTTTTT.

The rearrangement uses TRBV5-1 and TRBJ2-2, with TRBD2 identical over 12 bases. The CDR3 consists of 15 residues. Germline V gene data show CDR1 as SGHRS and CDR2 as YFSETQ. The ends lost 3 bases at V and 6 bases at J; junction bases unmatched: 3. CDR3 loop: CASSWTSGIPGELFF. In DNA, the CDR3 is TGCGCCAGCAGCTGGACTAGCGGGATCCCCGGGGAGCTGTTTTTT.

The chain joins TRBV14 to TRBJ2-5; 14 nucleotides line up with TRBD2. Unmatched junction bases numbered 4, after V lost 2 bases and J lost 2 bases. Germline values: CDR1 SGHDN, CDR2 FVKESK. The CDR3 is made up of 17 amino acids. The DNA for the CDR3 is TGTGCCAGCAGCCAACTTGGGACTAGCGGGAGACAAGAGACCCAGTACTTC. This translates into CASSQLGTSGRQETQYF.

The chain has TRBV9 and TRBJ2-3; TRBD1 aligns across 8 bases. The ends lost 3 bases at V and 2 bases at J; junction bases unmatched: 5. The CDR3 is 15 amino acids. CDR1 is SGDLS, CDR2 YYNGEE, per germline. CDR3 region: CASSGDRRLTDTQYF. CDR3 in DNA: TGTGCCAGCAGCGGGGACAGGCGGCTCACAGATACGCAGTATTTT.

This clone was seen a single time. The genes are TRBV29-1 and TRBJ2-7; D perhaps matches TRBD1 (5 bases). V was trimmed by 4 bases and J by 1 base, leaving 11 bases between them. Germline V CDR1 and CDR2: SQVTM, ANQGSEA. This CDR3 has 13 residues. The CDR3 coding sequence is TGCAGCGTTGCTCGGCAGGGATCCTACGAGCAGTACTTC. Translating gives CSVARQGSYEQYF.

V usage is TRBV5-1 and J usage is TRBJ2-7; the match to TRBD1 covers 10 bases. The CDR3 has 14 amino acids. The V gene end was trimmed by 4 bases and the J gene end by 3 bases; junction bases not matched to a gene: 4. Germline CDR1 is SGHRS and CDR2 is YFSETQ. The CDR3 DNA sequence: TGCGCCAGCAGCGGAGGACAGGGGGGCTACGAGCAGTACTTC. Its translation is CASSGGQGGYEQYF.

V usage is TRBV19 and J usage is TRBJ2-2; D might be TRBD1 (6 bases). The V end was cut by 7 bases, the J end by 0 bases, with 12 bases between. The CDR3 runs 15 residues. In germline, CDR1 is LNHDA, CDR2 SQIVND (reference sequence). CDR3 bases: TGTGCCAGTATGGTCGACAGGACGAACACCGGGGAGCTGTTTTTT. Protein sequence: CASMVDRTNTGELFF.

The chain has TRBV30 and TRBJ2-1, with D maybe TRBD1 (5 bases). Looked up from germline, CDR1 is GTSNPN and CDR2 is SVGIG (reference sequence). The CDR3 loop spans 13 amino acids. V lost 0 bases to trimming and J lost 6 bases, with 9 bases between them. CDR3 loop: CAWSVWGGNEQFF. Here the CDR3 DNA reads TGTGCCTGGAGTGTCTGGGGCGGCAATGAGCAGTTCTTC.

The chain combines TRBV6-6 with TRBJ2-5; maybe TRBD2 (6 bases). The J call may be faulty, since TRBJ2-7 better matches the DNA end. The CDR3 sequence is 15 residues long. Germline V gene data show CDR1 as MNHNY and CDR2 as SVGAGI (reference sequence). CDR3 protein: CASSATHGEDYEQYF. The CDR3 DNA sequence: TGTGCCAGCAGTGCCACTCATGGGGAGGACTACGAGCAGTACTTC.

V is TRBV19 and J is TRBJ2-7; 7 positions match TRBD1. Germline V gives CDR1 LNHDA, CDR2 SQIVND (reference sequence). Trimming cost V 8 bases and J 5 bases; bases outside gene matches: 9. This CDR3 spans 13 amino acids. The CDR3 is CASRPRDSDEQYF. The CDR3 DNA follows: TGTGCCAGTCGACCTAGGGACAGTGACGAGCAGTACTTC.

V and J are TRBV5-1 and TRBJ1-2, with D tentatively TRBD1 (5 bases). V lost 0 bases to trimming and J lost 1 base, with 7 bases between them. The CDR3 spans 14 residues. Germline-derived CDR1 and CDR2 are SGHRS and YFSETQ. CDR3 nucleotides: TGCGCCAGCAGCTTGGAGGGGTTTAACTATGGCTACACCTTC. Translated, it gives CASSLEGFNYGYTF. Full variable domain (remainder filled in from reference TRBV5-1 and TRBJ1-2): KAGVTQTPRYLIKTRGQQVTLSCSPISGHRSVSWYQQTPGQGLQFLFEYFSETQRNKGNFPGRFSGRQFSNSRSEMNVSTLELGDSALYLCASSLEGFNYGYTFGSGTRLTVV.

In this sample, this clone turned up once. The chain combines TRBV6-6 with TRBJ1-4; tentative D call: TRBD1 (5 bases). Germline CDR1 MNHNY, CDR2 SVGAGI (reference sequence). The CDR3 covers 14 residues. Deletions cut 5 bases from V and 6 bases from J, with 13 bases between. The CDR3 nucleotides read TGTGCCAGCAGTAAGCGGGGGAACCATGAAAAACTGTTTTTT. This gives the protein CASSKRGNHEKLFF.

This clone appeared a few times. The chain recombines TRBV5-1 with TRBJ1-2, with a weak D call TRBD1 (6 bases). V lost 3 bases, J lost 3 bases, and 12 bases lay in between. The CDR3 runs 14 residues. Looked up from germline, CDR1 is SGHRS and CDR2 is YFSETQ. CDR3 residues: CASSSGSGDYGYTF. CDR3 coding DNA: TGCGCCAGCAGCTCAGGGTCAGGGGACTATGGCTACACCTTC.

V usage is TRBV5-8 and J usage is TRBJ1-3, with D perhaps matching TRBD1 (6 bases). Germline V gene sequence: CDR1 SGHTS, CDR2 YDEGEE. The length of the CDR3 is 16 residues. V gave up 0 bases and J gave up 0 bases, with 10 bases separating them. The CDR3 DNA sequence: TGTGCCAGCAGCTTGGAGCGCAGGGGCTCTGGAAACACCATATATTTT. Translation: CASSLERRGSGNTIYF. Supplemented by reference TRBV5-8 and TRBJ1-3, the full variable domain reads EAGVTQSPTHLIKTRGQQATLRCSPISGHTSVYWYQQALGLGLQFLLWYDEGEERNRGNFPPRFSGRQFPNYSSELNVNALELEDSALYLCASSLERRGSGNTIYFGEGSWLTVV.

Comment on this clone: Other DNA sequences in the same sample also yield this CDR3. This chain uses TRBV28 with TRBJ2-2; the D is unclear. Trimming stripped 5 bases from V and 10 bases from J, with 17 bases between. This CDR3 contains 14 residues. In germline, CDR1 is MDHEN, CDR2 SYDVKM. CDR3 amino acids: CASSLSKRSEELFF. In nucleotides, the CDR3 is TGTGCCAGCAGTCTATCGAAGAGGTCGGAGGAGCTGTTTTTT.

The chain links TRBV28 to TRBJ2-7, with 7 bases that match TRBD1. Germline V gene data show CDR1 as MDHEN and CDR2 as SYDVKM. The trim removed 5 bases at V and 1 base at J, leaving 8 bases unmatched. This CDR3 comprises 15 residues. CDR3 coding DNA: TGTGCCAGCAGTCCGACAGGGCTCTGGTCCTACGAGCAGTACTTC. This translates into CASSPTGLWSYEQYF.

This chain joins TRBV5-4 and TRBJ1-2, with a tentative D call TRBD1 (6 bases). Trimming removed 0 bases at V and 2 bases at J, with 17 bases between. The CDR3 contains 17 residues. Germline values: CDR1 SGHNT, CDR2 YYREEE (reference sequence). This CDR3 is CASSLARRNTGNYGYTF. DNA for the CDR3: TGTGCCAGCAGCTTGGCCAGGAGAAATACAGGGAACTATGGCTACACCTTC. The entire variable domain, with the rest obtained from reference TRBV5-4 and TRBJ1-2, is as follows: ETGVTQSPTHLIKTRGQQVTLRCSSQSGHNTVSWYQQALGQGPQFIFQYYREEENGRGNFPPRFSGLQFPNYSSELNVNALELDDSALYLCASSLARRNTGNYGYTFGSGTRLTVV.

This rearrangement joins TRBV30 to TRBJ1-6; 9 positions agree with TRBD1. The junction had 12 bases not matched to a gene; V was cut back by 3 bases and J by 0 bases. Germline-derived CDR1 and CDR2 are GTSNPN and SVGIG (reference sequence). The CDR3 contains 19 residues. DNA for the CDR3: TGTGCCTGGAGAGACGGGACAGGGACCTTAAGCTCCTATAATTCACCCCTCCACTTT. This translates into CAWRDGTGTLSSYNSPLHF.

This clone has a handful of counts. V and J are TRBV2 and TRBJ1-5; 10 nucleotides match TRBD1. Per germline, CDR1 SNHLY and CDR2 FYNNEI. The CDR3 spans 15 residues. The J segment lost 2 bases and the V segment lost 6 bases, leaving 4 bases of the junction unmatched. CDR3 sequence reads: CASRGQGSGNQPQHF. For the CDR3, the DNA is TGTGCCAGCAGGGGACAGGGGTCGGGCAATCAGCCCCAGCATTTT.

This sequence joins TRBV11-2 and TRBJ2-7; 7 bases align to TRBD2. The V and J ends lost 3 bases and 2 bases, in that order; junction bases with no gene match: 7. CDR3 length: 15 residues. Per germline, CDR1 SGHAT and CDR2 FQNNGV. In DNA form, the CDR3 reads TGTGCCAGCAGCTTGAGCGGGACGTCTCCCTACGAGCAGTACTTC. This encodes CASSLSGTSPYEQYF.

The DNA for the CDR3 is TGTGCCAGCAGCGTACAGCAAGATACGCAGTATTTT. Its translation is CASSVQQDTQYF. The chain has TRBV2 and TRBJ2-3, with no clear D. Between the trimmed V and J ends, which lost 6 bases and 5 bases, there was a span of 9 bases. Per the germline V gene, CDR1 is SNHLY and CDR2 is FYNNEI. The CDR3 loop spans 12 amino acids. Using reference TRBV2 and TRBJ2-3 for the parts outside the CDR3, the full variable domain is EPEVTQTPSHQVTQMGQEVILRCVPISNHLYFYWYRQILGQKVEFLVSFYNNEISEKSEIFDDQFSVERPDGSNFTLKIRSTKLEDSAMYFCASSVQQDTQYFGPGTRLTVL.